Reported below is one T cell receptor (beta chain). A much larger clone is a single base away; this may be a read error. The CDR3 is 14 residues long. Germline loops: CDR1 LNHDA, CDR2 SQIVND (reference sequence). These data originate in a study of breast tumors, draining lymph nodes, adjacent tissues. Axillary draining lymph nodes of breast cancer patients supplied the node samples. TCRdb independently ran MiXCR on the multiplex PCR reads; one entry per CDR3 protein. The sample consists of about 89,000 distinct CDR3 sequences, roughly 30% of them appearing once. The source is a female donor with breast cancer. Some clones in this sample may be carry-over from other donors' samples. Sample: axillary lymph node tissue. This sequence joins TRBV19 and TRBJ2-2; the D gene could be TRBD1 or TRBD2 (5 bases each). The CDR3 sequence: CASINGADTGELLF. CDR3 sequence (DNA): TGTGCCAGTATCAATGGGGCCGACACCGGGGAGCTGCTTTTT.